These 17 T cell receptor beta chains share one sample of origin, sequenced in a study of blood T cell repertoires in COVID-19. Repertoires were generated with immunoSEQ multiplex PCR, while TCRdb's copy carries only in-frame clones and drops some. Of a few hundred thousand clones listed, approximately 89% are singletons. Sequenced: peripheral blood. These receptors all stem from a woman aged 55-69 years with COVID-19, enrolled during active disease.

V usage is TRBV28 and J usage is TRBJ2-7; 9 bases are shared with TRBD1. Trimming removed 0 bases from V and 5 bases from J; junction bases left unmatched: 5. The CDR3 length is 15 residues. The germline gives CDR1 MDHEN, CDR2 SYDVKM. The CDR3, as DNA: TGTGCCAGCAGTTTATGGGGACAGGGTGTCGACGAGCAGTACTTC. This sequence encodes CASSLWGQGVDEQYF.

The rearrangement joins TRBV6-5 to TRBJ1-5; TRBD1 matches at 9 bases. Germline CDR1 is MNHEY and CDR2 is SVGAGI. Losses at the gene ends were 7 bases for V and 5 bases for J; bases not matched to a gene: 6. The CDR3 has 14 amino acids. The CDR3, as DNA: TGTGCCAGCAAGGGACAGGGAGCTTATCAGCCCCAGCATTTT. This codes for CASKGQGAYQPQHF.

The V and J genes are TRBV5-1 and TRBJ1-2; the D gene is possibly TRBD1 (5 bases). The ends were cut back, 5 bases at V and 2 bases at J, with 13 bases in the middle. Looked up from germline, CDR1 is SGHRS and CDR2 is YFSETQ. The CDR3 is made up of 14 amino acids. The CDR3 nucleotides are TGCGCCAGCAGACACGAATGGGGCAACTATGGCTACACCTTC. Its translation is CASRHEWGNYGYTF.

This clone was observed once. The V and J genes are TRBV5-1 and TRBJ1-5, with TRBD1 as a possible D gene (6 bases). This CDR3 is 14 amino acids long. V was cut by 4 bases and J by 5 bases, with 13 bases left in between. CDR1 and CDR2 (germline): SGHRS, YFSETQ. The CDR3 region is CASSPTGQHQPQHF. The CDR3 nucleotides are TGCGCCAGCAGCCCCACGGGACAACATCAGCCCCAGCATTTT.

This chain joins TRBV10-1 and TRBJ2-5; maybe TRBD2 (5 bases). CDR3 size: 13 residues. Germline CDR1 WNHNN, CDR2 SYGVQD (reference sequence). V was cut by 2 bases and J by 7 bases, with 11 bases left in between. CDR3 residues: CASSEEIEGTQYF. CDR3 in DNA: TGCGCCAGCAGTGAGGAAATAGAGGGGACCCAGTACTTC.

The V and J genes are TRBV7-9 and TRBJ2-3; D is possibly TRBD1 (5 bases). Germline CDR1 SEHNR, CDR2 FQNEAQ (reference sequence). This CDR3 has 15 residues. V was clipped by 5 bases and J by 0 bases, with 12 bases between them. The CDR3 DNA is TGTGCCAGCAGCAAGGGGCAGGGTAGCACAGATACGCAGTATTTT. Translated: CASSKGQGSTDTQYF.

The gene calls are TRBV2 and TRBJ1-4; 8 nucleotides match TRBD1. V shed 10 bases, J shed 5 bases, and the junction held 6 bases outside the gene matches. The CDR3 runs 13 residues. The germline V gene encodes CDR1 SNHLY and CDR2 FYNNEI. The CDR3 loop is CATRQGLNEKLFF. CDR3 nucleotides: TGTGCCACCAGACAGGGGCTAAATGAAAAACTGTTTTTT.

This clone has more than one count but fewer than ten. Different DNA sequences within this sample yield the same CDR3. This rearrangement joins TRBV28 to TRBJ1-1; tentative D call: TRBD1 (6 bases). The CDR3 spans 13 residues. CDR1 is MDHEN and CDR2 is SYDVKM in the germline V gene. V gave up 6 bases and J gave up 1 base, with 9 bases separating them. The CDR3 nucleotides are TGTGCCAGCAGCCCACAGGGGAACACTGAAGCTTTCTTT. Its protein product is CASSPQGNTEAFF.

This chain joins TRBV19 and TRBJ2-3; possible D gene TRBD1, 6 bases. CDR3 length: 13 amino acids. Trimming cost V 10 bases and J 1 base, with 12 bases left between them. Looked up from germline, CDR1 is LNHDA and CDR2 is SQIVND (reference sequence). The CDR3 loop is CATGQSRTDTQYF. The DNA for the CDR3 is TGTGCCACAGGACAGTCTCGCACAGATACGCAGTATTTT.

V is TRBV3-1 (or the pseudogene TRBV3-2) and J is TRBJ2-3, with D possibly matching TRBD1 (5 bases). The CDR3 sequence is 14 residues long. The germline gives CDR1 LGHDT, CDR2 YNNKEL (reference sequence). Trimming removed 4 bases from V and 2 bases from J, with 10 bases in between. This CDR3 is CASSLRVVTDTQYF. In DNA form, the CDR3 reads TGTGCCAGCAGCCTCAGGGTGGTCACAGATACGCAGTATTTT.

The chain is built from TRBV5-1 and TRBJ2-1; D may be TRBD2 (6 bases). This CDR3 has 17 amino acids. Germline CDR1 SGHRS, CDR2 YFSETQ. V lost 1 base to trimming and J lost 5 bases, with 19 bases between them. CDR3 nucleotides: TGCGCCAGCAGCTTGATCCCAGCGGGCCGCCCCAACAATGAGCAGTTCTTC. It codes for CASSLIPAGRPNNEQFF.

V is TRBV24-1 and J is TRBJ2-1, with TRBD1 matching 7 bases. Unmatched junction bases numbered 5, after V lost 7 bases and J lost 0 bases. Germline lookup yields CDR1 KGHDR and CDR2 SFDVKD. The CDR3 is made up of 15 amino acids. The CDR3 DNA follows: TGTGCCACCAGCCTCGGGGACAGCTCCTACAATGAGCAGTTCTTC. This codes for CATSLGDSSYNEQFF.

Here the CDR3 reads CASSSNNQGSRTEAFF. The CDR3 bases are TGTGCCAGCTCATCTAACAATCAGGGGTCCCGCACTGAAGCTTTCTTT. This chain connects TRBV18 to TRBJ1-1, with D perhaps TRBD1 (6 bases). The germline CDR1 and CDR2 sequences are KGHSH and LQKENI. Trimming pared 5 bases from V and 4 bases from J, leaving 20 bases between. The CDR3 is 16 amino acids.

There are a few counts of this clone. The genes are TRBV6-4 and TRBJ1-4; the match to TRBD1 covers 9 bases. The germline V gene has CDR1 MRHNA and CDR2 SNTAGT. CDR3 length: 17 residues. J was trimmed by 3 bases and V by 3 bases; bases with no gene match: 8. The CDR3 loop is CASSDPGTGRPNEKLFF. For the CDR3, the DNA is TGTGCCAGCAGTGATCCCGGGACAGGGAGGCCTAATGAAAAACTGTTTTTT.

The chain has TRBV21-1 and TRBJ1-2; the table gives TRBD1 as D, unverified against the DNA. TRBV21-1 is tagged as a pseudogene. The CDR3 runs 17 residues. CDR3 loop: CASSKGGTGDDSVGYTF. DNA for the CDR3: TGTGCCAGCAGCAAAGGGGGGACAGGGGATGATTCGGTAGGCTACACCTTC.

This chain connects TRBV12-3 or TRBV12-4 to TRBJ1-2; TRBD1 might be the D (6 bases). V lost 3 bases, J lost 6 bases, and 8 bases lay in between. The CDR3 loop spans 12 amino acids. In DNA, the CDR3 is TGTGCCAGCAGTTTGGCAGGGGATGGCTACACCTTC. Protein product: CASSLAGDGYTF.

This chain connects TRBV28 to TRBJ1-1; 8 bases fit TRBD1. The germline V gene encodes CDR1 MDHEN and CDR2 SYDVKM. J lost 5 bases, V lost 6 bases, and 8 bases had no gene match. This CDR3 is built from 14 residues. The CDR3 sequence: CASRTSQGGTEAFF. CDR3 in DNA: TGTGCCAGCAGGACCTCACAGGGGGGTACTGAAGCTTTCTTT.